What follows are 30 T cell receptor beta chains derived from one specimen sequenced in a study of response to subunit inactivated influenza vaccine. TCRdb used MiXCR to reprocess the RT-PCR reads, holding one entry per CDR3 protein. The table records more than 700,000 distinct CDR3 sequences, about 20% of them present only once. This specimen consisted of PBMCs from blood, obtained 5 to 6 days after vaccination. These TCRs come from a man between 50 and 59 years old who received an inactivated influenza vaccine.

About this clonotype itself: Given the absence of the conserved phenylalanine or tryptophan at the CDR3 end, a read error is likely. V and J are TRBV12-3 or TRBV12-4 and TRBJ2-7; D is ambiguous. V was cut by 10 bases and J by 2 bases, with 12 bases left in between. CDR3 size: 12 residues. The CDR3 nucleotides read TGTGCCAAACCGACCGGTCCCTACGAGCAGTACTAC. It is translated as CAKPTGPYEQYY.

This chain links TRBV7-9 with TRBJ1-2; D remains unclear. This CDR3 region has 11 residues. Germline V CDR1 and CDR2: SEHNR, FQNEAQ (reference sequence). V was shortened by 11 bases and J by 8 bases, with 15 bases between the two germline ends. CDR3: CALTSDIGYTF. For the CDR3, the DNA is TGTGCCCTCACATCAGATATCGGCTACACCTTC.

As to this clonotype: The junction differs from germline at one of its ends, possibly a read error. This chain connects TRBV7-9 to TRBJ2-5; D is tentatively TRBD1 or TRBD2 (5 bases each). This CDR3 has 15 residues. The germline gives CDR1 SEHNR, CDR2 FQNEAQ (reference sequence). CDR3: CASSRNRDLFESQYF. CDR3 nucleotide sequence: TGTGCCAGCAGCCGCAACCGGGACCTCTTTGAGAGCCAGTACTTC.

This clonotype was recorded a few times. The CDR3 loop reads CASSPPALAGGYYEQYF. CDR3 in DNA: TGTGCCAGCAGTCCCCCCGCACTAGCGGGAGGGTACTACGAGCAGTACTTC. This chain uses TRBV12-3 or TRBV12-4 with TRBJ2-7, with 13 bases matching TRBD2. This CDR3 region has 17 residues. J gave up 3 bases and V 5 bases, and 10 bases lay outside the gene matches.

At least ten counts were recorded for this clonotype. The chain uses TRBV12-3 or TRBV12-4 and TRBJ2-1, with unresolved D. The CDR3 is made up of 14 amino acids. Trimming pared 2 bases from V and 7 bases from J, leaving 12 bases between. This CDR3 reads CASSLPIPANEQFF. CDR3 coding DNA: TGTGCCAGCAGTTTACCCATCCCAGCGAATGAGCAGTTCTTC.

The chain employs TRBV12-3 or TRBV12-4 and TRBJ2-3; 7 bases line up with TRBD1. With V trimmed by 7 bases and J by 3 bases, 7 bases remained unmatched. CDR3 length: 14 residues. This CDR3 is CASTQTGKTDTQYF. The CDR3 bases are TGTGCCAGCACTCAGACAGGGAAGACAGATACGCAGTATTTT.

The chain employs TRBV5-1 and TRBJ2-3, with TRBD2 identical over 12 bases. Germline-derived CDR1 and CDR2 are SGHRS and YFSETQ. V lost 4 bases and J lost 6; bases outside the gene matches: 6. The CDR3 extends over 15 amino acids. CDR3 in DNA: TGCGCCAGCAGCATATCTAGCGGGAGGGATGATACGCAGTATTTT. It specifies CASSISSGRDDTQYF.

J is TRBJ2-1 and V is TRBV11-1; D may be TRBD1 (5 bases). The CDR3 has 18 residues. Germline CDR1 and CDR2: SGHAT and FQDESV (reference sequence). Trimming cost V 5 bases and J 3 bases, with 23 bases left between them. CDR3 nucleotide sequence: TGTGCCAGCAGCCTACTTCAAGGGGCCCCGGATTTCTACAATGAGCAGTTCTTC. This sequence encodes CASSLLQGAPDFYNEQFF.

This clonotype was picked up many times. This sequence joins TRBV12-3 or TRBV12-4 and TRBJ1-1; 10 positions agree with TRBD1. There are 14 residues in the CDR3. V gave up 4 bases and J gave up 1 base; unmatched junction bases: 0. The CDR3 reads CASSWDRGNTEAFF. CDR3 nucleotides: TGTGCCAGCAGTTGGGACAGGGGGAACACTGAAGCTTTCTTT.

The chain is built from TRBV18 and TRBJ2-7, with TRBD1 matching over 7 bases. The germline V gene has CDR1 KGHSH and CDR2 LQKENI. The length of the CDR3 is 14 residues. V trimming: 6 bases; J trimming: 7 bases; junction bases outside the gene matches: 12. This CDR3 is CASSLGQTGKEQYF. The CDR3 DNA reads TGTGCCAGCTCGCTGGGACAGACGGGGAAGGAGCAGTACTTC.

This clonotype was counted only a few times. The rearrangement uses TRBV6-5 and TRBJ2-7; 7 bases are shared with TRBD2. This CDR3 spans 14 amino acids. The germline V gene has CDR1 MNHEY and CDR2 SVGAGI. Unmatched junction bases numbered 5, after V lost 4 bases and J lost 2 bases. The CDR3 reads CASSSPTSPYEQYF. CDR3 sequence (DNA): TGTGCCAGCAGTTCCCCGACTAGCCCCTACGAGCAGTACTTC.

This clonotype showed up just a few times. The chain uses TRBV20-1 and TRBJ1-5; D gene unclear. The CDR3 spans 16 residues. Deletions cut 0 bases from V and 0 bases from J, with 12 bases between. Germline CDR1 and CDR2: DFQATT and SNEGSKA (reference sequence). The CDR3, as DNA: TGCAGTGCTAGAGATGGGTTTAGATCTAGCAATCAGCCCCAGCATTTT. Translated, it gives CSARDGFRSSNQPQHF.

There are a few counts of this clonotype. This chain links TRBV11-2 with TRBJ2-5, with D perhaps matching TRBD1 (6 bases). Trimming removed 0 bases from V and 5 bases from J, with 13 bases in between. The germline V gene has CDR1 SGHAT and CDR2 FQNNGV. The CDR3 loop spans 15 amino acids. CDR3 loop: CASSLEGGHRETQYF. CDR3 nucleotides: TGTGCCAGCAGCTTAGAAGGGGGACACCGGGAGACCCAGTACTTC.

This clonotype was picked up a small number of times. J is TRBJ1-3 and V is TRBV10-3; D remains ambiguous. Per germline, CDR1 ENHRY and CDR2 SYGVKD. The CDR3 loop spans 14 amino acids. V dropped 7 bases and J dropped 0 bases, with 10 bases sitting between them. The CDR3 DNA follows: TGTGCCATCAAGGCAGGATTCTCTGGAAACACCATATATTTT. Amino acids: CAIKAGFSGNTIYF.

This chain joins TRBV4-3 and TRBJ2-2; the match to TRBD2 covers 7 bases. V was clipped by 0 bases and J by 4 bases; unmatched bases: 8. Germline assignment: CDR1 LGHNA and CDR2 YSLEER. The CDR3 is 17 residues long. CDR3 nucleotides: TGCGCCAGCAGCCAAGATGCGGCGGGAGCGGGCACCGGGGAGCTGTTTTTT. Protein sequence: CASSQDAAGAGTGELFF.

This clonotype has a count of ten or more. The rearrangement links TRBV28 to TRBJ2-1; no firm D call. The length of the CDR3 is 10 residues. Trimming took 9 bases from V and 10 from J, leaving 10 bases between them. The V gene's germline CDR1 is MDHEN and CDR2 SYDVKM. The CDR3 sequence is CASSRWEQFF. The DNA for the CDR3 is TGTGCCAGTAGCAGGTGGGAGCAGTTCTTC.

This clonotype was picked up a small number of times. The chain joins TRBV6-1 to TRBJ2-3, with D possibly being TRBD1 (5 bases). CDR3 length: 15 amino acids. V gave up 4 bases and J gave up 0 bases, with 11 bases separating them. Germline assignment: CDR1 MNHNS and CDR2 SASEGT. CDR3 sequence: CASSVFRDSTDTQYF. CDR3 sequence (DNA): TGTGCCAGCAGTGTCTTCAGGGATAGCACAGATACGCAGTATTTT.

This clonotype was picked up a small number of times. The chain recombines TRBV10-3 with TRBJ1-5; D not certain. Germline CDR1 reads ENHRY; CDR2 reads SYGVKD. The V gene lost 0 bases and the J gene lost 2 bases, with 5 bases spanning the gap. The CDR3 consists of 14 residues. Here the CDR3 reads CAISESQGNQPQHF. The CDR3 DNA reads TGTGCCATCAGTGAGTCTCAGGGCAATCAGCCCCAGCATTTT.

This clonotype appeared many times. The chain uses TRBV12-3 or TRBV12-4 and TRBJ1-2; D gene unclear. CDR3 length: 11 residues. V lost 3 bases, J lost 2 bases, and 1 base lay in between. The CDR3 protein is CASSFNYGYTF. The CDR3 region has the DNA TGTGCCAGCAGTTTCAACTATGGCTACACCTTC.

The rearrangement joins TRBV27 to TRBJ2-2; 7 nucleotides agree with TRBD1. There are 15 residues in the CDR3. Germline V gene lookup returns CDR1 MNHEY and CDR2 SMNVEV (reference sequence). With 7 bases clipped from V and 4 bases from J, the junction kept 9 bases outside the gene matches. The CDR3 coding sequence is TGTGCCAGCAATACGGGAAGGGGGCGCACCGGGGAGCTGTTTTTT. Encoded protein: CASNTGRGRTGELFF.

This clonotype showed up just a few times. The chain has TRBV20-1 and TRBJ2-7, with D possibly being TRBD2 (6 bases). Germline loops: CDR1 DFQATT, CDR2 SNEGSKA (reference sequence). The CDR3 is 14 residues long. V lost 0 bases to trimming and J lost 4 bases, with 13 bases between them. CDR3 sequence (DNA): TGCAGTGCTAGAGATCTGGGGGAGGAGTACGAGCAGTACTTC. It codes for CSARDLGEEYEQYF.

The chain combines TRBV21-1 with TRBJ2-7; the table names TRBD2, a call not compared with the DNA. TRBV21-1 is a pseudogene. The CDR3 sequence is 20 residues long. The CDR3 is CASSKVPSRGGDHLPYEQYF. The CDR3 nucleotides are TGTGCCAGCAGCAAAGTCCCTTCTAGGGGAGGAGATCATCTCCCCTACGAGCAGTACTTC.

V usage is TRBV20-1 and J usage is TRBJ2-7; D call uncertain. This CDR3 is built from 13 residues. CDR1 and CDR2 (germline): DFQATT, SNEGSKA (reference sequence). V was pared by 6 bases and J by 0 bases, with 12 bases between. Here the CDR3 reads CSALPAISYEQYF. The CDR3 DNA reads TGCAGTGCCCTCCCGGCTATCTCCTACGAGCAGTACTTC.

This clonotype was counted a few times. The V call is TRBV5-5, the J call TRBJ1-2; D remains ambiguous. With 4 bases removed from V and 7 bases from J, the gap between germline ends came to 17 bases. Germline V gene sequence: CDR1 SGHKS, CDR2 YYEKEE (reference sequence). The CDR3 has 14 residues. Here the CDR3 reads CASSGGNSATGYTF. For the CDR3, the DNA is TGTGCCAGCAGCGGCGGAAATTCAGCGACTGGCTACACCTTC.

The genes are TRBV6-1 and TRBJ2-5; D could derive from TRBD1 or TRBD2 (5 bases each). The ends were cut back, 2 bases at V and 3 bases at J, with 16 bases in the middle. Germline CDR1 MNHNS, CDR2 SASEGT. The CDR3 loop spans 16 amino acids. This CDR3 reads CASSELGSGAKETQYF. The CDR3 coding sequence is TGTGCCAGCAGTGAATTGGGGAGTGGGGCTAAAGAGACCCAGTACTTC.

A few counts support this clonotype. This chain joins TRBV7-8 and TRBJ2-7; 7 nucleotides line up with TRBD1. V shed 0 bases and J 5 bases; nucleotides not matched to a gene: 10. The CDR3 sequence is 16 residues long. CDR1 and CDR2 from the germline V gene are SGHVS and FQNEAQ. This CDR3 is CASSLAKMLRGNEQYF. The CDR3 bases are TGTGCCAGCAGCTTAGCTAAGATGCTCAGGGGGAACGAGCAGTACTTC.

This clonotype was found a few times. V gene TRBV29-1 combines with J gene TRBJ2-1; the match to TRBD2 covers 12 bases. The CDR3 runs 15 residues. The germline CDR1 and CDR2 sequences are SQVTM and ANQGSEA. Losses at the gene ends were 5 bases for V and 7 bases for J; bases not matched to a gene: 9. In DNA form, the CDR3 reads TGCAGCGTTTACGGACTAGCGGGGCCTAGGAATGAGCAGTTCTTC. This encodes CSVYGLAGPRNEQFF.

This chain joins TRBV20-1 and TRBJ2-1; 8 bases are a match to TRBD2. Germline V CDR1 and CDR2: DFQATT, SNEGSKA (reference sequence). J was trimmed by 3 bases and V by 4 bases; bases with no gene match: 14. There are 17 residues in the CDR3. CDR3 sequence: CSATLPVGAGVYNEQFF. The CDR3 region has the DNA TGCAGTGCTACACTCCCGGTGGGAGCGGGAGTCTACAATGAGCAGTTCTTC.

V gene TRBV5-1 combines with J gene TRBJ2-7; 9 bases match TRBD1. The length of the CDR3 is 15 residues. V trimming: 4 bases; J trimming: 1 base; junction bases outside the gene matches: 6. CDR1 and CDR2 (germline): SGHRS, YFSETQ. Here the CDR3 DNA reads TGCGCCAGCAGCAAGGGACAGGGAAATTCCTACGAGCAGTACTTC. This gives the protein CASSKGQGNSYEQYF. The whole variable domain, filled in from reference TRBV5-1 and TRBJ2-7, reads KAGVTQTPRYLIKTRGQQVTLSCSPISGHRSVSWYQQTPGQGLQFLFEYFSETQRNKGNFPGRFSGRQFSNSRSEMNVSTLELGDSALYLCASSKGQGNSYEQYFGPGTRLTVT.

The rearrangement uses TRBV12-3 or TRBV12-4 and TRBJ2-1, with 8 bases matching TRBD2. The trim removed 2 bases at V and 6 bases at J, leaving 6 bases unmatched. The CDR3 totals 15 residues. CDR3 protein: CASSLQAGASNEQFF. The CDR3 coding sequence is TGTGCCAGCAGTTTACAAGCGGGAGCTTCCAATGAGCAGTTCTTC.